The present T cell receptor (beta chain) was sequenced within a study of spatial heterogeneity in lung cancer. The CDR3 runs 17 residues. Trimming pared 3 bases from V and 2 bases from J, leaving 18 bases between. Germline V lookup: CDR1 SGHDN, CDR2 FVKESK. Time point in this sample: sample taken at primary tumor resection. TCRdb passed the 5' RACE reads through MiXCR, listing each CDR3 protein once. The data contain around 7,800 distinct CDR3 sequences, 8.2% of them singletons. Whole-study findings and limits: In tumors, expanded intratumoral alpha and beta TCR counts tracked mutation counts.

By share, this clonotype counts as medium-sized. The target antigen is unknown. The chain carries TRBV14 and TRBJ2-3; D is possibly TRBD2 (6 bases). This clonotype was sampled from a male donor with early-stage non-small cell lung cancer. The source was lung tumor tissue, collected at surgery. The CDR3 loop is CASSQRGGGKATDTQYF. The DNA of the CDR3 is TGTGCCAGCAGCCAGAGGGGTGGCGGGAAGGCCACAGATACGCAGTATTTT.